This T cell receptor beta chain comes out of a study of T cell changes during pregnancy in multiple sclerosis. The method was immunoSEQ multiplex PCR; TCRdb's version includes in-frame clones alone and lacks a portion of them. The table includes fewer than 90,000 clones, roughly nine tenths detected once. The germline gives CDR1 MNHNY, CDR2 SVGAGI (reference sequence). This CDR3 has 16 residues. The trim removed 5 bases at V and 7 bases at J, leaving 10 bases unmatched. The receptor was isolated from a female donor with multiple sclerosis, enrolled in a pregnancy study. V gene TRBV6-6 combines with J gene TRBJ2-1, with 11 nucleotides matching TRBD2. Material: peripheral blood, obtained in the second trimester of pregnancy. DNA of the CDR3: TGTGCCAGCAGTAGGTTAGCGGGGGGGCTCTTGAATGAGCAGTTCTTC. It encodes CASSRLAGGLLNEQFF.